One sample yielded the 10 T cell receptor beta chains listed below, sequenced in a study of blood T cell repertoires in COVID-19. The repertoire was sequenced with immunoSEQ multiplex PCR; TCRdb's copy has only in-frame clones and lacks some. Among about 32,000 clones listed, around 86% were seen once. The source material was peripheral blood. The source of these receptors is an elderly woman with active or convalescent COVID-19.

V and J are TRBV5-4 and TRBJ2-1, with 7 bases matching TRBD2. The CDR3 loop spans 16 amino acids. Germline V gene sequence: CDR1 SGHNT, CDR2 YYREEE (reference sequence). V trimming: 0 bases; J trimming: 0 bases; junction bases outside the gene matches: 3. The CDR3 region is CASSLAGGSSYNEQFF. The CDR3 nucleotides read TGTGCCAGCAGCTTGGCCGGGGGGTCCTCCTACAATGAGCAGTTCTTC.

The chain carries TRBV9 and TRBJ2-5; weak D call: TRBD2 (5 bases). V gave up 6 bases and J gave up 4 bases, with 10 bases separating them. Looked up from germline, CDR1 is SGDLS and CDR2 is YYNGEE. This CDR3 is built from 12 residues. The CDR3: CASNRGGETQYF. The CDR3 coding sequence is TGTGCCAGCAATAGAGGAGGAGAGACCCAGTACTTC.

This chain links TRBV28 with TRBJ1-2; D ambiguous. Germline CDR1 is MDHEN and CDR2 is SYDVKM. Trimming cost V 2 bases and J 8 bases, with 15 bases left between them. The CDR3 runs 14 residues. Here the CDR3 reads CASSLVVPLRGYTF. The CDR3 DNA reads TGTGCCAGCAGTTTAGTAGTTCCTCTGCGAGGCTACACCTTC.

The chain links TRBV18 to TRBJ1-1; 7 bases are a match to TRBD1. The V segment lost 3 bases and the J segment 0 bases; nucleotides outside the gene matches: 4. Germline V gene lookup returns CDR1 KGHSH and CDR2 LQKENI. The CDR3 extends over 15 amino acids. CDR3 nucleotides: TGTGCCAGCTCACCCCAAACAGGGGTGAACACTGAAGCTTTCTTT. Its protein product is CASSPQTGVNTEAFF.

The V and J genes are TRBV28 and TRBJ1-4, with unresolved D. Germline V gene data show CDR1 as MDHEN and CDR2 as SYDVKM. The CDR3 is 12 residues long. Trimming removed 6 bases from V and 1 base from J, with 3 bases in between. CDR3 bases: TGTGCCAGCAGCCAAACTAATGAAAAACTGTTTTTT. It codes for CASSQTNEKLFF.

This sequence joins TRBV4-2 and TRBJ2-3; TRBD2 might be the D (7 bases). Germline V gene data show CDR1 as LGHNA and CDR2 as YNFKEQ. Deletions cut 1 base from V and 7 bases from J, with 15 bases between. CDR3 length equals 15 residues. The CDR3 DNA reads as TGTGCCAGCAGCCAAGGAAGGGGGGGCCCATATACGCAGTATTTT. It specifies CASSQGRGGPYTQYF.

This rearrangement joins TRBV5-1 to TRBJ1-1, with TRBD1 matching 11 bases. The CDR3 has 15 amino acids. The trim removed 5 bases at V and 2 bases at J, leaving 5 bases unmatched. Germline V gene data show CDR1 as SGHRS and CDR2 as YFSETQ. CDR3 protein: CASRARTGGNTEAFF. For the CDR3, the DNA is TGCGCCAGCAGGGCCCGGACAGGGGGCAACACTGAAGCTTTCTTT.

The chain is built from TRBV7-9 and TRBJ2-1; 8 nucleotides line up with TRBD2. Per germline, CDR1 SEHNR and CDR2 FQNEAQ (reference sequence). The CDR3 loop spans 15 amino acids. Trimming at V came to 6 bases and at J to 1 base, leaving 5 bases not matched to a gene. The DNA for the CDR3 is TGTGCCAGCAGGTCGAGCGGGAGTTCCTACAATGAGCAGTTCTTC. Amino acids: CASRSSGSSYNEQFF. The entire variable domain, with the rest obtained from reference TRBV7-9 and TRBJ2-1, is as follows: DTGVSQNPRHKITKRGQNVTFRCDPISEHNRLYWYRQTLGQGPEFLTYFQNEAQLEKSRLLSDRFSAERPKGSFSTLEIQRTEQGDSAMYLCASRSSGSSYNEQFFGPGTRLTVL.

The V and J genes are TRBV7-2 and TRBJ1-5; D call uncertain. In germline, CDR1 is SGHTA, CDR2 FQGNSA. Trimming shortened V by 1 base and J by 0 bases, and 4 bases separated the two germline ends. This CDR3 comprises 14 residues. The CDR3 nucleotides are TGTGCCAGCAGCTTAGATAATAGCAATCAGCCCCAGCATTTT. It yields the protein CASSLDNSNQPQHF.

The chain has TRBV3-1 (or the pseudogene TRBV3-2) and TRBJ2-3; 7 bases match TRBD1. Germline loops: CDR1 LGHDT, CDR2 YNNKEL (reference sequence). The CDR3 has 15 residues. Trimming cost V 6 bases and J 1 base; bases outside gene matches: 7. CDR3 region: CASRVNGQGTDTQYF. CDR3 sequence (DNA): TGTGCCAGCAGAGTTAATGGACAGGGCACAGATACGCAGTATTTT.